The rows below give T cell receptor beta chains drawn from one sample of a study of T-cell reconstitution after alpha-beta-depleted transplantation in children. TCRdb re-analysed the PCR reads in MiXCR, keeping a single row per CDR3 protein. In the table there are about 500,000 distinct CDR3 sequences, 30% to 35% of which are singletons. Sequenced material: PBMCs from the stem cell graft donor, taken from the stem cell graft. These TCRs come from a human donor who donated a stem cell graft to a child with aplastic anemia. Each CDR3 is given with its conserved first and last residue. Fields, in order: V gene, J gene, D gene, clone size, CDR3 protein, CDR3 DNA. A D gene is named only where the DNA matches it firmly. The size field is filled for only some rows; it gives once, few, many or a size class.

v_gene: TRBV6-2/TRBV6-3
j_gene: TRBJ2-1
d_gene: NA
abundance: NA
CDR3aa: CASSYDYTNEQFF
CDR3nt: TGTGCCAGCAGTTACGACTACACCAATGAGCAGTTCTTC

v_gene: TRBV29-1
j_gene: TRBJ2-2
d_gene: TRBD1
abundance: NA
CDR3aa: CSVVDRATSVTGELFF
CDR3nt: TGCAGCGTTGTTGACAGGGCCACGTCAGTCACCGGGGAGCTGTTTTTT

v_gene: TRBV6-2/TRBV6-3
j_gene: TRBJ2-1
d_gene: NA
abundance: few
CDR3aa: CAIRDTGAKTNEQFF
CDR3nt: TGTGCCATACGAGATACGGGGGCCAAAACCAATGAGCAGTTCTTC

v_gene: TRBV6-1
j_gene: TRBJ1-1
d_gene: TRBD1
abundance: few
CDR3aa: CASSVRDRGGGTEAFF
CDR3nt: TGTGCCAGCAGTGTCCGGGACAGGGGTGGGGGCACTGAAGCTTTCTTT

v_gene: TRBV20-1
j_gene: TRBJ1-6
d_gene: NA
abundance: NA
CDR3aa: CSARDMAGGSSPLHF
CDR3nt: TGCAGTGCTAGAGATATGGCAGGAGGAAGTTCACCCCTCCACTTT

v_gene: TRBV12-3/TRBV12-4
j_gene: TRBJ1-1
d_gene: NA
abundance: NA
CDR3aa: CASTLTVNTEAFF
CDR3nt: TGTGCCAGCACTTTGACAGTGAACACTGAAGCTTTCTTT

v_gene: TRBV5-1
j_gene: TRBJ1-4
d_gene: NA
abundance: NA
CDR3aa: CASSLVSDREKLFF
CDR3nt: TGCGCCAGCAGCTTGGTTTCCGACAGGGAAAAACTGTTTTTT

v_gene: TRBV4-3
j_gene: TRBJ1-2
d_gene: NA
abundance: NA
CDR3aa: CASSQEWGSGYTF
CDR3nt: TGCGCCAGCAGCCAAGAATGGGGGAGCGGCTACACCTTC

v_gene: TRBV28
j_gene: TRBJ2-7
d_gene: NA
abundance: NA
CDR3aa: CASSPLRGVSYEQYF
CDR3nt: TGTGCCAGCAGCCCCCTGAGAGGGGTCTCCTACGAGCAGTACTTC

v_gene: TRBV2
j_gene: TRBJ1-5
d_gene: TRBD1
abundance: NA
CDR3aa: CASSGGPGQGKLNQPQHF
CDR3nt: TGTGCCAGCTCAGGAGGTCCTGGACAGGGAAAGCTCAATCAGCCCCAGCATTTT

v_gene: TRBV30
j_gene: TRBJ1-1
d_gene: NA
abundance: NA
CDR3aa: CAWSVYQNTEAFF
CDR3nt: TGTGCCTGGAGTGTATACCAGAACACTGAAGCTTTCTTT

v_gene: TRBV12-3/TRBV12-4
j_gene: TRBJ1-2
d_gene: NA
abundance: NA
CDR3aa: CASSLGRQETNYGYTF
CDR3nt: TGTGCCAGCAGTTTGGGGAGACAGGAGACTAACTATGGCTACACCTTC

v_gene: TRBV12-3/TRBV12-4
j_gene: TRBJ2-1
d_gene: NA
abundance: few
CDR3aa: CASGPLAPSYNEQFF
CDR3nt: TGTGCCAGCGGGCCACTAGCACCGTCCTACAATGAGCAGTTCTTC

v_gene: TRBV25-1
j_gene: TRBJ1-2
d_gene: NA
abundance: few
CDR3aa: CASSEYRGGRGSYGYTF
CDR3nt: TGTGCCAGCAGTGAATATAGAGGCGGGAGGGGAAGTTATGGCTACACCTTC

v_gene: TRBV23-1
j_gene: TRBJ1-2
d_gene: TRBD1
abundance: NA
CDR3aa: CASSPTGASGYTF
CDR3nt: TGCGCCAGCAGTCCCACAGGGGCGAGTGGCTACACCTTC

v_gene: TRBV2
j_gene: TRBJ2-1
d_gene: NA
abundance: once
CDR3aa: CASSFSSATHSPYNEQFF
CDR3nt: TGTGCCAGCAGTTTTAGTAGCGCGACCCATAGTCCCTACAATGAGCAGTTCTTC

v_gene: TRBV19
j_gene: TRBJ2-5
d_gene: TRBD1
abundance: NA
CDR3aa: CASSSRIGTVQETQYF
CDR3nt: TGTGCCAGTAGTTCTCGGATCGGGACAGTTCAAGAGACCCAGTACTTC

v_gene: TRBV11-2
j_gene: TRBJ2-5
d_gene: TRBD2
abundance: few
CDR3aa: CASSSSYGDYFIF
CDR3nt: TGTGCCAGCAGCTCCTCGTACGGGGACTACTTTATCTTC

v_gene: TRBV29-1
j_gene: TRBJ2-7
d_gene: TRBD2
abundance: few
CDR3aa: CSVGPAGGQDYEQYF
CDR3nt: TGCAGCGTTGGACCGGCGGGAGGTCAGGACTACGAGCAGTACTTC

v_gene: TRBV20-1
j_gene: TRBJ1-1
d_gene: NA
abundance: NA
CDR3aa: CSALGGMNTEAFF
CDR3nt: TGCAGTGCATTGGGTGGCATGAACACTGAAGCTTTCTTT

v_gene: TRBV9
j_gene: TRBJ2-2
d_gene: NA
abundance: NA
CDR3aa: CASSVRRASGELFF
CDR3nt: TGTGCCAGCAGCGTAAGGAGGGCATCCGGGGAGCTGTTTTTT

v_gene: TRBV5-4
j_gene: TRBJ1-1
d_gene: TRBD1
abundance: few
CDR3aa: CASSFVTGANTEAFF
CDR3nt: TGTGCCAGCAGCTTCGTGACAGGGGCGAACACTGAAGCTTTCTTT

v_gene: TRBV5-1
j_gene: TRBJ1-5
d_gene: NA
abundance: NA
CDR3aa: CASSLEGDSYQPQHF
CDR3nt: TGCGCCAGCAGCTTGGAGGGAGACAGCTATCAGCCCCAGCATTTT